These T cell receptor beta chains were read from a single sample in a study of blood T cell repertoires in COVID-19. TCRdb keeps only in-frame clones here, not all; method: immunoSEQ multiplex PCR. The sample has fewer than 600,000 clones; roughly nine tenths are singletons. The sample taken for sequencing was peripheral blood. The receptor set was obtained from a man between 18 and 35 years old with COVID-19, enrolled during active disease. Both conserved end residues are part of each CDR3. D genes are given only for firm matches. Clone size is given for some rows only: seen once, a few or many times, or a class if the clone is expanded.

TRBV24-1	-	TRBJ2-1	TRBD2	TGTGCCACCAGTGATTTCCCCCGGGCGGGAGAAAGCAATGAGCAGTTCTTC	CATSDFPRAGESNEQFF
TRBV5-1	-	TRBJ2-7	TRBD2	TGCGCCAGCAGACCTGTAGCGGGGTCCTACGAGCAGTACTTC	CASRPVAGSYEQYF
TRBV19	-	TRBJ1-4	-	TGTGCCAGTAGTACACACCCAACAAATGAAAAACTGTTTTTT	CASSTHPTNEKLFF
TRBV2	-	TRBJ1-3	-	TGTGCCAGCAGTGAAGCGCTTGGTTGGGCTTACACCATATATTTT	CASSEALGWAYTIYF
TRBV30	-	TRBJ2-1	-	TGTGCCTGGAGAAACGGGAGAAAGTTTTACAATGAGCAGTTCTTC	CAWRNGRKFYNEQFF
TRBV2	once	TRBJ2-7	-	TGTGCCAGCAGTGAAACAGTCTACGAGCAGTACTTC	CASSETVYEQYF
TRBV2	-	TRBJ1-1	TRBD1	TGTGCCAGCAGCGCTACGGGACAGGGGGGAGTGTTT	CASSATGQGGVF
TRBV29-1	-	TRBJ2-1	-	TGCACCATTTCAGTCGGGGGTTTAAATGAGCAGTTCTTC	CTISVGGLNEQFF
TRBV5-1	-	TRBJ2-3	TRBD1	TGCGCCAGCAGCTTGGACGGGGGACAGGGCACAGATACGCAGTATTTT	CASSLDGGQGTDTQYF
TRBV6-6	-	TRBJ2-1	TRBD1	TGTGCCAGCAGTCCGGGACAGGGGGGGTACAATGAGCAGTTCTTC	CASSPGQGGYNEQFF
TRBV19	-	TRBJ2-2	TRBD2	TGTGCCAGTAGTCTGGGACTAGGATGGAGCACCGGGGAGCTGTTTTTT	CASSLGLGWSTGELFF
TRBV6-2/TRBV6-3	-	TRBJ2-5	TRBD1	TGTGCCAGCAGTTATGGCAGGGGGCAAGAGACCCAGTACTTC	CASSYGRGQETQYF
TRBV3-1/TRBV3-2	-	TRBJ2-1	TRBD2	TGTGCCAGCAGCCAAGTAATTCTAGCGGGCCTCAATGAGCAGTTCTTC	CASSQVILAGLNEQFF